This TCR beta chain was identified during a study of blood T cell repertoires in COVID-19. Clones were read by immunoSEQ multiplex PCR, and TCRdb kept only the in-frame ones, dropping some. In the table there are 290,000 or so clones, roughly 90% of which are singletons. Donors in Cohort 3 counted as recovered after two negative PCRs, clearance, or symptom resolution. Trimming removed 2 bases at V and 0 bases at J, with 11 bases between. The CDR3 contains 16 residues. Germline lookup yields CDR1 SGHTA and CDR2 FQGTGA. This receptor was taken from a woman in her twenties or thirties who had recovered from COVID-19. V gene TRBV7-3 combines with J gene TRBJ2-1; a possible D gene is TRBD2 (6 bases). The sample comprised PBMCs or T cells enriched from blood (not recorded which). In DNA form, the CDR3 reads TGTGCCAGCAGCTTAGGGGGGACTCTCTCCTACAATGAGCAGTTCTTC. This codes for CASSLGGTLSYNEQFF.